This T cell receptor (beta chain) was recorded in a study of control samples from healthy donors and cancer patients. Sequencing used immunoSEQ multiplex PCR; TCRdb keeps in-frame clones, though not all of them. The repertoire holds about 120,000 clones, with just over 90% as singletons. V trimming: 1 base; J trimming: 0 bases; junction bases outside the gene matches: 3. CDR1 and CDR2 from the germline V gene are LGHNA and YSLEER. This CDR3 has 16 amino acids. The chain uses TRBV4-3 and TRBJ1-1; 9 bases agree with TRBD1. Sequencing used blood. The clonotype was recovered from a woman aged 18-35 years in good health. The CDR3 coding sequence is TGCGCCAGCAGCCAAGCATGGGACAGGGTGAACACTGAAGCTTTCTTT. Residues: CASSQAWDRVNTEAFF.